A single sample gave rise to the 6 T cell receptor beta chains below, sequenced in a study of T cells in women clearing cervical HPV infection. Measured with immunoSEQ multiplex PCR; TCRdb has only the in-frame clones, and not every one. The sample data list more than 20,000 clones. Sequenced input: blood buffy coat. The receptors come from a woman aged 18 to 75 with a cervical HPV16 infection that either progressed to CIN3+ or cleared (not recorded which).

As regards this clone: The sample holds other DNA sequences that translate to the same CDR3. The CDR3: CATQQGAYNEQFF. The CDR3 bases that were read are TGTGCCACACAACAAGGGGCCTACAATGAG. The chain carries TRBV2 and TRBJ2-1; D perhaps matches TRBD1 (5 bases). The read halts 3 residues ahead of the CDR3 end, with the missing end drawn from the germline J gene. Germline loops: CDR1 SNHLY, CDR2 FYNNEI. The CDR3 contains 13 residues. Trimming took off 10 bases at V and 2 bases at J, with 12 bases between the two ends. Full variable domain (missing parts from reference TRBV2 and TRBJ2-1): EPEVTQTPSHQVTQMGQEVILRCVPISNHLYFYWYRQILGQKVEFLVSFYNNEISEKSEIFDDQFSVERPDGSNFTLKIRSTKLEDSAMYFCATQQGAYNEQFFGPGTRLTVL.

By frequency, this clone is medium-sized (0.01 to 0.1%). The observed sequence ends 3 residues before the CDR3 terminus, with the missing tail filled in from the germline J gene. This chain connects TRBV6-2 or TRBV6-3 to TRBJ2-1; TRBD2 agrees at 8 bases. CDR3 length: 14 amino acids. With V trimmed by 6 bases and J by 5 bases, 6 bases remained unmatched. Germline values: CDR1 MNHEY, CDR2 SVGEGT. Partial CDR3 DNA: TGTGCCAGCAGCCCCGGGGGGGTCAACAATGAG. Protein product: CASSPGGVNNE. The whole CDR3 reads CASSPGGVNNEQFF.

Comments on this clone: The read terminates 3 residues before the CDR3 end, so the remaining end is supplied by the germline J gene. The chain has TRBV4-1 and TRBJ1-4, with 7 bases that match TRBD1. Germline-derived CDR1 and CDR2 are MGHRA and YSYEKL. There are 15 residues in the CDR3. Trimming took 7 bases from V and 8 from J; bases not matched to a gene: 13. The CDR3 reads CASTLKDRVGEKLFF. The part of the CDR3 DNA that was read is TGCGCCAGCACCCTTAAAGACAGGGTAGGGGAAAAA.

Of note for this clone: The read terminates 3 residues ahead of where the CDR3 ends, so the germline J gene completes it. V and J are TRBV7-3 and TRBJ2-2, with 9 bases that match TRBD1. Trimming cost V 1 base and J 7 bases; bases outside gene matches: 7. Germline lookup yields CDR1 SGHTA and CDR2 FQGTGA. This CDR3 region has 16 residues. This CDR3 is CASSLIGGQGVGELFF. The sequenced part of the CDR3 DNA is TGTGCCAGCAGCTTAATAGGGGGACAGGGAGTCGGGGAG.

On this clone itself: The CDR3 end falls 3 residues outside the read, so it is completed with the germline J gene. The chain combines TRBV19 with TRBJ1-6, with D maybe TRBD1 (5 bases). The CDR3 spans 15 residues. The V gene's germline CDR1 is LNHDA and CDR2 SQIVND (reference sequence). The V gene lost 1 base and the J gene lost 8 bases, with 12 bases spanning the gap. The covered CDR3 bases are TGTGCCAGTAGTATAGCGACAGAAAGTCATTCACCC. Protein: CASSIATESHSP. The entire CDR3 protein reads CASSIATESHSPLHF.

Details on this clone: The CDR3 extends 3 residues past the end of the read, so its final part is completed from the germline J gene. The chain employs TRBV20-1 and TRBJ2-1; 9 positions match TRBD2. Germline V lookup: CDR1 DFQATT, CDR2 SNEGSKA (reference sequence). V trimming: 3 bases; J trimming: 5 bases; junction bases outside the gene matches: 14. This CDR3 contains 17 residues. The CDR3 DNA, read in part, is TGCAGTGCTAGCCCCTCCTTGGGTAGCGGGGGCCACAATGAG. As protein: CSASPSLGSGGHNE. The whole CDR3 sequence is CSASPSLGSGGHNEQFF.